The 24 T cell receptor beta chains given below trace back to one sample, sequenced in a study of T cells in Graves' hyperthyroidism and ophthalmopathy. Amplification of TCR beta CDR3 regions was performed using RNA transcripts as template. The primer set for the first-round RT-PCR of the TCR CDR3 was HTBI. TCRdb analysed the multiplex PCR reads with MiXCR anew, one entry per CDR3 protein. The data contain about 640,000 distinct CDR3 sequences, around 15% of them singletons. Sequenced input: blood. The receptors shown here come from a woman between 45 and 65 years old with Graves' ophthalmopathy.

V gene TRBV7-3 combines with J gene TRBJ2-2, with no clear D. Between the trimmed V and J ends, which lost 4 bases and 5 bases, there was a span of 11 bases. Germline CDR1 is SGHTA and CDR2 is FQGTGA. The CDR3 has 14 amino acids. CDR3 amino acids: CASSYLSSTGELFF. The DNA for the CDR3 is TGTGCCAGCAGCTACCTCTCTAGTACCGGGGAGCTGTTTTTT.

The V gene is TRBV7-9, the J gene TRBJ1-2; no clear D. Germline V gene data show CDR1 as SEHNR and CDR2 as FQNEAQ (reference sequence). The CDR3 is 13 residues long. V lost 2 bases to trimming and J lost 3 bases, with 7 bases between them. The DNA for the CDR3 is TGTGCCAGCAGCTTAAAACAGCACTATGGCTACACCTTC. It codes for CASSLKQHYGYTF.

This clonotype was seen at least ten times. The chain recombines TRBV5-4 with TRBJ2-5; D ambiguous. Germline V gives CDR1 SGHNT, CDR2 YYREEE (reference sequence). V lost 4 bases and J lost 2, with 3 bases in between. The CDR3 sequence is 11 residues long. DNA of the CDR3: TGTGCCAGCAGCGGACAAGAGACCCAGTACTTC. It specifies CASSGQETQYF.

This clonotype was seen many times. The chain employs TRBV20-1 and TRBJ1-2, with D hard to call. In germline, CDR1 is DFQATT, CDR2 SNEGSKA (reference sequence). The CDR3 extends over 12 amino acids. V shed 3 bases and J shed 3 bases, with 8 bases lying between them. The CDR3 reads CSASKGDYGYTF. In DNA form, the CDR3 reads TGCAGTGCTAGTAAGGGAGACTATGGCTACACCTTC.

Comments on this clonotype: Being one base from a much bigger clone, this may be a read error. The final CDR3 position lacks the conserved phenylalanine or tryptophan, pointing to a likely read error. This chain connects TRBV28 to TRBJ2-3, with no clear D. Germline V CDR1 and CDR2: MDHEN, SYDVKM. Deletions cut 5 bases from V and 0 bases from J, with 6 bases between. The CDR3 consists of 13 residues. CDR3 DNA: TGTGCCAGCAGTAGGCGTAGCACAGATACGCAGTATCTT. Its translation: CASSRRSTDTQYL.

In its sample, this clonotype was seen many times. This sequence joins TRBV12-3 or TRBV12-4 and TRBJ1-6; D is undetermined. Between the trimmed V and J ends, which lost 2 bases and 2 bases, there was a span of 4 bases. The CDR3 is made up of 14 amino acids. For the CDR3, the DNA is TGTGCCAGCAGTTTACCGGCCTATAATTCACCCCTCCACTTT. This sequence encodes CASSLPAYNSPLHF.

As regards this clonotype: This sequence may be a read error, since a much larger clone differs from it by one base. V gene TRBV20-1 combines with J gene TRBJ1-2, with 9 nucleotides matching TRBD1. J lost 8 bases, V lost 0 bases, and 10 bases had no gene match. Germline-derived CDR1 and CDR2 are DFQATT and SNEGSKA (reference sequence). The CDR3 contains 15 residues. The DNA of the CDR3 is TGCAGTGCTAGAGAGGGGACAGGGATGATTGGAGGCTACACCTTC. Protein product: CSAREGTGMIGGYTF.

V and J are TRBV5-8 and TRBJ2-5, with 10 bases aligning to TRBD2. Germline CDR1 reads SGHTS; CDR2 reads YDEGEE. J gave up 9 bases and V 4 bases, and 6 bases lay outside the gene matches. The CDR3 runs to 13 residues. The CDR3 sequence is CASSRKAGGPQYF. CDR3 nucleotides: TGTGCCAGCAGCAGAAAAGCGGGAGGGCCCCAGTACTTC.

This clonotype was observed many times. CDR3 nucleotides: TGTGCCAGCAGTACCCGGACAGGGAGGAGCAATCAGCCCCAGCATTTT. This gives the protein CASSTRTGRSNQPQHF. The rearrangement links TRBV27 to TRBJ1-5; TRBD1 matches at 8 bases. After removal of 5 bases from V and 1 base from J, the junction contained 7 bases not matched to a gene. In germline, CDR1 is MNHEY, CDR2 SMNVEV (reference sequence). The CDR3 contains 16 residues.

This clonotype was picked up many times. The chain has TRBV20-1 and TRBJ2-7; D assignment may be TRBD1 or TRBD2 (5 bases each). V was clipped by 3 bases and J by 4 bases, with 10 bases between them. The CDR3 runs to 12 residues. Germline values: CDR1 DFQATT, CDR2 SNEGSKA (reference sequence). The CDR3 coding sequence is TGCAGTGCTAGGAGGGACGGTTACGAGCAGTACTTC. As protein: CSARRDGYEQYF.

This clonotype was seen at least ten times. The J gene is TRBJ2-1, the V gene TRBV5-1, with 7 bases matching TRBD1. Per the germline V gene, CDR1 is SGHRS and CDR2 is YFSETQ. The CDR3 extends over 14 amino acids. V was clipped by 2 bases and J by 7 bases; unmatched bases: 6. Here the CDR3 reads CASSFTGVQNEQFF. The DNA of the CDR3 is TGCGCCAGCAGCTTTACAGGGGTACAGAATGAGCAGTTCTTC. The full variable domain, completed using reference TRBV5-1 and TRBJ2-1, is KAGVTQTPRYLIKTRGQQVTLSCSPISGHRSVSWYQQTPGQGLQFLFEYFSETQRNKGNFPGRFSGRQFSNSRSEMNVSTLELGDSALYLCASSFTGVQNEQFFGPGTRLTVL.

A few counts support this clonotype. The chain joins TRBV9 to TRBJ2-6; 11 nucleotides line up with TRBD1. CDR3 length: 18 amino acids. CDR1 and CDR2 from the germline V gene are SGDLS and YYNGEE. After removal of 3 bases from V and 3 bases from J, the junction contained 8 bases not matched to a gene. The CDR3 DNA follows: TGTGCCAGCAGCGAACCAGGACAGGGGGCATTTGGGGCCAACGTCCTGACTTTC. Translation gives CASSEPGQGAFGANVLTF.

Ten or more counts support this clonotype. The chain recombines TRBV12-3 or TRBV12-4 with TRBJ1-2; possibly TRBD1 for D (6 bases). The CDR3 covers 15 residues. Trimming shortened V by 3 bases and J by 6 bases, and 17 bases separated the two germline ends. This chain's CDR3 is CASSFRRGGSDGYTF. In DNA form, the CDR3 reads TGTGCCAGCAGTTTCCGCAGGGGCGGTTCGGATGGCTACACCTTC.

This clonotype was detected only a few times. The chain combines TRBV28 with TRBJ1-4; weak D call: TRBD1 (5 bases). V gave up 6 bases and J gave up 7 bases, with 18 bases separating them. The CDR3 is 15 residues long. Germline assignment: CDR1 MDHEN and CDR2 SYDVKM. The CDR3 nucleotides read TGTGCCAGCAGGTCTTCCGGGACTCCAATTGAAAAACTGTTTTTT. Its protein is CASRSSGTPIEKLFF.

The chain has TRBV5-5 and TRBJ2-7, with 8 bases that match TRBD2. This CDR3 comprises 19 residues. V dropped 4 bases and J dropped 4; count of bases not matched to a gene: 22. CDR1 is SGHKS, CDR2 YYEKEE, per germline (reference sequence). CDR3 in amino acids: CASSRRDPRPGGPTYEQYF. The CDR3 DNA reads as TGTGCCAGCAGCCGGAGGGACCCCCGCCCGGGAGGGCCGACTTACGAGCAGTACTTC.

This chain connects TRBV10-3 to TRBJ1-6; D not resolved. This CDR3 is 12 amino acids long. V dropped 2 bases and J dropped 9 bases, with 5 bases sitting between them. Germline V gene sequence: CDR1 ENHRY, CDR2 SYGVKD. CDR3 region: CAISEGASPLHF. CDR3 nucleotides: TGTGCCATCAGTGAGGGTGCTTCACCCCTCCACTTT.

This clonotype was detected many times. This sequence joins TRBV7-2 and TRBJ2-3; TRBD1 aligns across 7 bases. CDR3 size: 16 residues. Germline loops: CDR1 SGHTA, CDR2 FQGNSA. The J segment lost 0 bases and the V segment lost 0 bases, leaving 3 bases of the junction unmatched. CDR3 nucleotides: TGTGCCAGCAGCTTAGCGGGGACAGTGAGCACAGATACGCAGTATTTT. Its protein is CASSLAGTVSTDTQYF. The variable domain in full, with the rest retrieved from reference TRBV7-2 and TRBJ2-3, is GAGVSQSPSNKVTEKGKDVELRCDPISGHTALYWYRQSLGQGLEFLIYFQGNSAPDKSGLPSDRFSAERTGGSVSTLTIQRTQQEDSAVYLCASSLAGTVSTDTQYFGPGTRLTVL.

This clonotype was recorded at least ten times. CDR3 nucleotide sequence: TGTGCCAGCAGCTTCCGGGACAGGGTCCTGAAGGGCTACACCTTC. The encoded protein is CASSFRDRVLKGYTF. The chain has TRBV5-6 and TRBJ1-2; 9 nucleotides align to TRBD1. Germline lookup yields CDR1 SGHDT and CDR2 YYEEEE. This CDR3 has 15 amino acids. V dropped 2 bases and J dropped 8; count of bases not matched to a gene: 10.

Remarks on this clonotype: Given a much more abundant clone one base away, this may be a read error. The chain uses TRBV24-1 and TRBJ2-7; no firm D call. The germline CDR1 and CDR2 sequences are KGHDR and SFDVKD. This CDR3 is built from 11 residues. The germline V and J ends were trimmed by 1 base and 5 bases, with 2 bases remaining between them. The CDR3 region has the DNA TGTGCCACCAGTGATTTCGACGAGCAGTACTTC. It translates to CATSDFDEQYF.

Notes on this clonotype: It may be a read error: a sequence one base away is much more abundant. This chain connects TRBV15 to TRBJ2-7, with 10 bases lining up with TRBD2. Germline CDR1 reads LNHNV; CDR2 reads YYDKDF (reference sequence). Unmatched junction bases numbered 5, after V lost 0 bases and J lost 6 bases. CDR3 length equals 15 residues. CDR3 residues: CATSRDSGRFCEQYF. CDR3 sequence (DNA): TGTGCCACCAGCAGAGATAGCGGGAGGTTCTGCGAGCAGTACTTC. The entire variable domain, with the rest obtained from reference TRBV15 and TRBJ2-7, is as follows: DAMVIQNPRYQVTQFGKPVTLSCSQTLNHNVMYWYQQKSSQAPKLLFHYYDKDFNNEADTPDNFQSRRPNTSFCFLDIRSPGLGDTAMYLCATSRDSGRFCEQYFGPGTRLTVT.

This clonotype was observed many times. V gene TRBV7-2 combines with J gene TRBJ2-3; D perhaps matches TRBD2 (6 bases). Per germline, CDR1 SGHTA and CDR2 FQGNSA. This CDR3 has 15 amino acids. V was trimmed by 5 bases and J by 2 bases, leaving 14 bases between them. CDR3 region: CASSNRDFATDTQYF. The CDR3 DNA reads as TGTGCCAGCAGCAACCGGGACTTCGCCACAGATACGCAGTATTTT.

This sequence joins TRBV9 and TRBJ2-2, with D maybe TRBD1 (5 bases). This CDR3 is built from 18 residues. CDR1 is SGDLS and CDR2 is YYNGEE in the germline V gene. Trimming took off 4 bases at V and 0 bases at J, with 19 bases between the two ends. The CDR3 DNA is TGTGCCAGCAGCCTCGCCCAGACGGACATAACGAACACCGGGGAGCTGTTTTTT. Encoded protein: CASSLAQTDITNTGELFF.

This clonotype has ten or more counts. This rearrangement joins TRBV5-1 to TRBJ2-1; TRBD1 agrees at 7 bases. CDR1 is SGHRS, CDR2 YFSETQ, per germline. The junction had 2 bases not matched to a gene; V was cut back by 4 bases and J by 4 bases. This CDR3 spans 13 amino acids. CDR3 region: CASSRGQYNEQFF. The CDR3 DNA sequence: TGCGCCAGCAGCCGGGGACAGTACAATGAGCAGTTCTTC.

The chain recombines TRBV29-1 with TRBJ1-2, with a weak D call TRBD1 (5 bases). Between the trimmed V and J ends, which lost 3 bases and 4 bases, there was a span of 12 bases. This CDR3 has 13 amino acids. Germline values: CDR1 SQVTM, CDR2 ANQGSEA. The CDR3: CSVDLQGSYGYTF. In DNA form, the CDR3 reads TGCAGCGTTGATCTTCAGGGTAGCTATGGCTACACCTTC.